This T cell receptor (beta chain) is from a study of blood T cells in healthy people across ages. Background on the study: Template switching captured about one barcoded beta molecule per two T cells.

Study observations and caveats: Naive CD4+ cells and diversity were both higher in long-lived donors than in aged donors. Conclusively comparing naive with antigen-experienced cells was impossible with unsorted PBMCs.

This clonotype was picked up many times. Its antigen is not known. A second roughly 6 to 12 cycle PCR used barcoded and J-beta primers. Carrying 12 random nucleotides, a template-switch adaptor labeled each individual cDNA molecule. TCRdb fed the 5' RACE reads into MiXCR, producing one record per CDR3 protein. This table holds around 900,000 distinct CDR3 sequences, 29% found once. The V gene lost 5 bases and the J gene lost 2 bases, with 16 bases spanning the gap. The CDR3 has 15 amino acids. The clonotype was recovered from an elderly woman in good health. The sequencing input was blood. The chain joins TRBV12-3 or TRBV12-4 to TRBJ2-7; D assignment may be TRBD1 or TRBD2 (5 bases each). The CDR3 is CASSPPAGTPYEQYF. The CDR3 DNA reads as TGTGCCAGCAGTCCTCCCGCCGGGACCCCCTACGAGCAGTACTTC.